This entry features one T cell receptor beta chain sequence. Its antigen is unknown. Within one base of it there is no much larger clone, and no base qualities were kept. This sample stems from a study of Ad26.COV2.S vaccination and SARS-CoV-2 variants (dated by TCRdb to the early 2020s). For the study in its entirety: Vaccine-arm donors came from COV1001, a multicentre, randomized, double-blind, placebo-controlled phase I-IIa trial of Ad26.COV2.S in healthy adults. Trial participants were randomized into five groups of five, in which low-dose or high-dose Ad26.COV2.S was given once or twice, or placebo was given on both occasions. Investigators did not know the trial group allocation while performing experiments and assessing outcomes. Ad26.COV2.S was administered intramuscularly at a dose of 5x10^10 or 1x10^11 viral particles, either as one shot or as two shots given 56 days apart. The TCR-sequenced set comprised about 30 samples: some 19 Ad26.COV2.S vaccine recipients, 5 placebo recipients and 8 SARS-CoV-2 convalescent individuals. Sequencing of the TCRbeta repertoire served to evaluate the specificity and breadth of SARS-CoV-2-reactive T cell receptors following Ad26.COV2.S vaccination.

The investigation overall reported the following: According to the authors, total T cell responses may have been underestimated by the TCR breadth and depth analyses. Comparable non-spike TCR breadth was observed between vaccine and placebo recipients, consistent with only spike being contained in the vaccine. Higher spike-specific TCR breadth was observed in Ad26.COV2.S recipients than in placebo recipients (P = 0.0014). After vaccination, spike-specific CD8+ and CD4+ T cell responses were reported to show substantial breadth. The study lacked the statistical power to compare responses across vaccine doses or regimens.

The sample's treatment or condition label, in plain terms: over 15 received Ad26.COV2.S at low or high dose, single or two shots; about 5 received placebo; per-sample allocation not given. Repertoires of vaccine and placebo recipients were sequenced from samples taken on day 63 after the first injection. In Cohort 1b, about 25 adults aged 18-55 years were enrolled at a single site in Boston, USA, between 29 July and 7 August 2020. Ad26.COV2.S was a replication-incompetent adenovirus type 26 vector expressing a prefusion-stabilized SARS-CoV-2 spike protein from the original Wuhan strain. Based on the germline V gene, the CDR1 and CDR2 sequences are MDHEN and SYDVKM. Trimming at the junction amounts to 5 bases on V and 6 bases on J, and the germline ends lie 8 bases apart. From its cysteine to its phenylalanine, the CDR3 spans 11 amino acids. Only the CDR3 portion is preserved as DNA: 33 bases, with reading frame beginning at the first base.

TCRbeta CDR3 regions were sequenced with the immunoSEQ Assay. After extraction, genomic DNA underwent amplification by bias-controlled multiplex PCR, followed by high-throughput sequencing. The paper's processing steps were these. To quantify the absolute abundance of each unique TCRbeta CDR3 region, sequences were collapsed and filtered. Usable DNA was measured by amplifying reference genes present in all nucleated cells, and TCRbeta template counts were normalized to that usable DNA to estimate T cell fraction. Repertoire TCRs were annotated as SARS-CoV-2-specific when V gene, CDR3 amino acid sequence and J gene were exactly matched to a known reactive TCR set. The reference SARS-CoV-2 TCR set came from MIRA and was filtered for enrichment in COVID-19-positive ImmuneCODE repertoires, removing public or cross-reactive TCRs. Based on the MIRA antigens, annotated TCRs were further analysed at the level of specific ORF or position within ORF. Breadth was defined as the number of annotated unique rearrangements divided by the total number of unique productive rearrangements, and depth was defined as the summed frequency of the annotated unique rearrangements. Group comparisons of TCR breadth used two-sided Wilcoxon rank-sum tests. Entries here come from immuneACCESS through TCRdb and include only in-frame sequences with V and J called. Some clones fail to appear in such tables; in the studies checked, an unresolved V gene covers under half of the shortfall, and the cause of the remainder is unknown. For V, J and clone size, that table is used; D and trimming come from the DNA. Here the sample has a few hundred thousand clones; more than 70% occur a single time. The top ten clonotypes cover around 3% of the sample.

This clonotype originated in a person aged 18-65 years who received the Ad26.COV2.S COVID-19 vaccine or a placebo. The V and J genes are TRBV28 and TRBJ2-7; no D segment can be confidently identified. The source was peripheral blood, collected in a trial of Ad26.COV2.S vaccine versus placebo. The DNA sequence follows: TGTGCCAGCAGTCGTGATACCGAGCAGTACTTC. It encodes CASSRDTEQYF.